The present T cell receptor (beta chain) was sequenced within a study of technical replicates of blood from several donors. Sequencing used immunoSEQ multiplex PCR; TCRdb keeps in-frame clones, though not all of them. This sample yields about 62,000 clones, of which roughly nine tenths are seen a single time; 4.5% to 5% belongs to the top ten. This clone was counted a single time. The receptor was derived from a human donor in good health. Some clones in this sample may be carry-over from other donors' samples. Sequenced sample: PBMCs.

The CDR3 DNA sequence: TGTGCCAGCAGCTTGGCCTTCTCCGAGCAGTACTTC. Its protein product is CASSLAFSEQYF. The gene calls are TRBV13 and TRBJ2-7, with D uncertain. Germline V gene lookup returns CDR1 PRHDT and CDR2 FYEKMQ (reference sequence). The CDR3 loop spans 12 amino acids. Trimming cost V 3 bases and J 6 bases, with 9 bases left between them.